What follows is one TCR beta chain and its context. The V end was cut by 5 bases, the J end by 6 bases, with 4 bases between. The CDR3 spans 11 residues. The germline gives CDR1 SGHNT, CDR2 YENEEA. Authors' processing steps: Amplification of reference gene primers was used by the study to estimate nucleated cell counts. The repertoire was sequenced with immunoSEQ multiplex PCR; TCRdb's copy has only in-frame clones and lacks some. The D gene and trimming were derived from the DNA, and the V and J assignments and clone size from that table. The table has around 160,000 clones, 65% to 85% seen once. This record belongs to a study of blood T cell repertoires in COVID-19. Study-level information: The United States, Italy and Spain provided the acute and convalescent COVID-19 samples.

The chain carries TRBV11-3 and TRBJ2-2, with D unclear. Sample: PBMCs or T cells enriched from blood (not recorded which). This clonotype was sampled from a woman between 50 and 59 years old who had been exposed to COVID-19. The CDR3 bases are TGTGCCAGCAGCCTTGCCGGGGAGCTGTTTTTT. Translation gives CASSLAGELFF.